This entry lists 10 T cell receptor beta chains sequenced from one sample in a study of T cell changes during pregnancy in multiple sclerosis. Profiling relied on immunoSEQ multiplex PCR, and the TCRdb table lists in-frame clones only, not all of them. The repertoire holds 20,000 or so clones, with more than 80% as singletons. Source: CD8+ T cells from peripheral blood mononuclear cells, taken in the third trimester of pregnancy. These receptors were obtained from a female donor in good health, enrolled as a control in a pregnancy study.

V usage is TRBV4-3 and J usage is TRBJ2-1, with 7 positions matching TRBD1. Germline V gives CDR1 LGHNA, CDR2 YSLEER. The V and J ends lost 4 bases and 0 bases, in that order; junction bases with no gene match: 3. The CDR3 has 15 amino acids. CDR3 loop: CASSLRDSSYNEQFF. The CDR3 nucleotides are TGCGCCAGCAGCCTCAGGGACAGCTCCTACAATGAGCAGTTCTTC.

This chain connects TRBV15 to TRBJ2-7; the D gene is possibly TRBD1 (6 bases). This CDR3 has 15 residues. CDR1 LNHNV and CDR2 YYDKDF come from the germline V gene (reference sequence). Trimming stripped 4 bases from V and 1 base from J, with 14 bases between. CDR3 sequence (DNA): TGTGCCACCAGCAAAGCGGCAGGGGAGTCCTACGAGCAGTACTTC. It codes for CATSKAAGESYEQYF.

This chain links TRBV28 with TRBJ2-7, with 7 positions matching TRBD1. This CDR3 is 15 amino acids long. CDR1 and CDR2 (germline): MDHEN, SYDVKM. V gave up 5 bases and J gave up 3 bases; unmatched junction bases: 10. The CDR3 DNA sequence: TGTGCCAGCAGTCCAGACGACAGGGCTTACTACGAGCAGTACTTC. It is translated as CASSPDDRAYYEQYF.

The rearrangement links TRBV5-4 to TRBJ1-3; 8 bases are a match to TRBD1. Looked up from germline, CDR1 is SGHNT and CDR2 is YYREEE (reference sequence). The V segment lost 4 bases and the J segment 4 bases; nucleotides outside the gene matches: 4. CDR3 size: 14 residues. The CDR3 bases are TGTGCCAGCAGCCCGGGACAGGACGGAAACACCATATATTTT. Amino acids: CASSPGQDGNTIYF.

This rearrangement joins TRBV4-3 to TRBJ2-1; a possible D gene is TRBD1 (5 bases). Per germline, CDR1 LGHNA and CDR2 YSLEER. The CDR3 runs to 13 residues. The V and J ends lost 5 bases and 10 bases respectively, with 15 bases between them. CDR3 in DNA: TGCGCCAGCAGCTCAGAACAGGCTTCGGAGCAGTTCTTC. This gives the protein CASSSEQASEQFF.

As DNA, the CDR3 is TGTGCCAGCAGCTTAAGCGGGGCTGGGGGCGCGATGTATGGCTACACCTTC. This codes for CASSLSGAGGAMYGYTF. The rearrangement links TRBV11-2 to TRBJ1-2, with D tentatively TRBD1 (6 bases). This CDR3 region has 17 residues. Looked up from germline, CDR1 is SGHAT and CDR2 is FQNNGV. Trimming pared 2 bases from V and 5 bases from J, leaving 21 bases between.

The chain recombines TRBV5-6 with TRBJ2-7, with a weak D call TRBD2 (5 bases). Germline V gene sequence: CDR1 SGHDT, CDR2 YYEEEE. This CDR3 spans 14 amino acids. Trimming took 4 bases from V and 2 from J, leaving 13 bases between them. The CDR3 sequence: CASSRRVRTYEQYF. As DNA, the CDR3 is TGTGCCAGCAGCCGGCGGGTGCGAACCTACGAGCAGTACTTC.

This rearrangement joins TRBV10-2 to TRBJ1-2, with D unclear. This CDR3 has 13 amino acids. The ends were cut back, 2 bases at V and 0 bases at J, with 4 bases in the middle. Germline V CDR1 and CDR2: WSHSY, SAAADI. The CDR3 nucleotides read TGCGCCAGCAGTGAGGCGGCTAACTATGGCTACACCTTC. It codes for CASSEAANYGYTF.

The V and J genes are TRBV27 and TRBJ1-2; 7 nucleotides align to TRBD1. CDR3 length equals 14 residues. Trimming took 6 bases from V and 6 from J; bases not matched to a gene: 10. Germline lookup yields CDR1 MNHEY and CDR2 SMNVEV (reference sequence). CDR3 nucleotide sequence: TGTGCCAGCAGCTTAGGGGGCTCACCCCATGGCTACACCTTC. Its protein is CASSLGGSPHGYTF.

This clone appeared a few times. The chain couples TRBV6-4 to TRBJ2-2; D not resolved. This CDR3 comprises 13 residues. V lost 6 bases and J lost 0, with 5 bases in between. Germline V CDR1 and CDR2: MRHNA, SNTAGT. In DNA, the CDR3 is TGTGCCAGCAGCCCCGCGAACACCGGGGAGCTGTTTTTT. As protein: CASSPANTGELFF.